This T cell receptor beta chain derives from a study of T-cell reconstitution after alpha-beta-depleted transplantation in children. The germline V gene has CDR1 DFQATT and CDR2 SNEGSKA (reference sequence). V lost 0 bases, J lost 5 bases, and 7 bases lay in between. This CDR3 is built from 12 residues. Unique molecular identifiers were used in preparing the TCRbeta library. TCRdb reprocessed the PCR reads with MiXCR, giving one entry per CDR3 protein. The sample yields around 580,000 distinct CDR3 sequences, 25% to 30% seen once. This clonotype showed up just a few times. Its cognate antigen is unknown. Study observations and caveats: About two months after transplant, alpha-beta T cells reportedly came from several hundred expanded graft clones.

The receptor was isolated from a boy less than two years old with Wiskott-Aldrich syndrome, due to receive a stem cell transplant. This chain connects TRBV20-1 to TRBJ2-5; no clear D. Here the sequenced sample was PBMCs, taken before TCRalphabeta/CD19-depleted stem cell transplant. The CDR3 region has the DNA TGCAGTGCTAGAGAGAACCCCGAGACCCAGTACTTC. Amino acid sequence: CSARENPETQYF.